Below are 28 T cell receptor beta chains sequenced from a single sample in a study of OX40 agonist ivuxolimab in advanced cancers. Profiled with immunoSEQ multiplex PCR; TCRdb holds only in-frame clones, not every one. The sample holds more than 45,000 clones, approximately 78% seen once. Material: CD4+ or CD8+ T cells sorted from blood, obtained in a trial of the OX40 agonist ivuxolimab. Receptors were obtained from an adult with an advanced solid tumor such as melanoma, head and neck, liver or kidney cancer.

The V and J genes are TRBV28 and TRBJ2-7; 9 nucleotides align to TRBD2. V was pared by 1 base and J by 1 base, with 5 bases of the junction left unmatched. Germline loops: CDR1 MDHEN, CDR2 SYDVKM. The CDR3 length is 16 residues. The CDR3 DNA is TGTGCCAGCAGTTTATATGGGCTAGCGGGATCCTACGAGCAGTACTTC. Encoded protein: CASSLYGLAGSYEQYF.

The chain couples TRBV5-1 to TRBJ2-1; D ambiguous. CDR3 length: 13 residues. Germline V CDR1 and CDR2: SGHRS, YFSETQ. Trimming cost V 2 bases and J 4 bases, with 7 bases left between them. CDR3 in amino acids: CASSLGYYNEQFF. The CDR3 DNA is TGCGCCAGCAGCTTAGGATATTACAATGAGCAGTTCTTC.

This rearrangement joins TRBV9 to TRBJ2-3, with TRBD2 matching over 11 bases. Germline-derived CDR1 and CDR2 are SGDLS and YYNGEE. V lost 4 bases and J lost 3; bases outside the gene matches: 10. CDR3 length: 17 amino acids. CDR3 sequence reads: CASSPLLAGVRTDTQYF. CDR3 nucleotide sequence: TGTGCCAGCAGCCCGCTACTAGCGGGAGTTAGGACAGATACGCAGTATTTT.

The chain combines TRBV11-3 with TRBJ2-7; 8 bases are a match to TRBD1. V was clipped by 5 bases and J by 4 bases; unmatched bases: 7. Germline-derived CDR1 and CDR2 are SGHNT and YENEEA. This CDR3 comprises 14 residues. The CDR3 spells CASSPGTGLYEQYF. DNA for the CDR3: TGTGCCAGCAGCCCCGGGACAGGACTTTACGAGCAGTACTTC.

The chain combines TRBV7-9 with TRBJ1-1; D unresolved. CDR3 size: 15 residues. Germline V CDR1 and CDR2: SEHNR, FQNEAQ (reference sequence). V lost 3 bases and J 1 base, leaving 12 bases between the germline ends. CDR3 protein: CASSFVRLPNTEAFF. The CDR3 DNA reads TGTGCCAGCAGCTTCGTTCGACTTCCGAACACTGAAGCTTTCTTT.

V and J are TRBV7-9 and TRBJ2-2; unclear D gene. The CDR3 runs to 13 residues. V was trimmed by 2 bases and J by 7 bases, leaving 8 bases between them. CDR1 is SEHNR, CDR2 FQNEAQ, per germline (reference sequence). The CDR3 reads CASSLQPHGELFF. Here the CDR3 DNA reads TGTGCCAGCAGCTTACAACCCCACGGGGAGCTGTTTTTT.

V is TRBV14 and J is TRBJ2-5; D gene uncertain. Germline CDR1 SGHDN, CDR2 FVKESK. The CDR3 extends over 14 amino acids. V was shortened by 4 bases and J by 0 bases, with 9 bases between the two germline ends. This CDR3 is CASSRYGHQETQYF. CDR3 DNA sequence: TGTGCCAGCAGCCGTTACGGACACCAAGAGACCCAGTACTTC.

The chain employs TRBV5-8 and TRBJ1-5, with D perhaps matching TRBD1 (6 bases). The V and J ends lost 4 bases and 3 bases respectively, with 20 bases between them. Germline assignment: CDR1 SGHTS and CDR2 YDEGEE. There are 17 residues in the CDR3. The CDR3 protein is CASSRAFGGDSNQPQHF. Written as DNA, the CDR3 is TGTGCCAGCAGCCGGGCATTCGGGGGCGATTCCAATCAGCCCCAGCATTTT.

This chain joins TRBV30 and TRBJ1-2; the D gene is possibly TRBD1 (5 bases). The CDR3 is 15 residues long. CDR1 and CDR2 (germline): GTSNPN, SVGIG (reference sequence). Trimming stripped 2 bases from V and 3 bases from J, with 16 bases between. The CDR3 sequence is CAWSLGIGGDYGYTF. The CDR3 bases are TGTGCCTGGAGTTTAGGGATCGGGGGGGACTATGGCTACACCTTC.

The gene calls are TRBV6-1 and TRBJ1-1; no definite D call. The ends were cut back, 6 bases at V and 7 bases at J, with 15 bases in the middle. Germline V gene data show CDR1 as MNHNS and CDR2 as SASEGT. The CDR3 is made up of 13 amino acids. The CDR3 loop reads CASSLDRSFEAFF. The CDR3 DNA is TGTGCCAGCAGCCTCGACCGTAGTTTTGAAGCTTTCTTT.

This chain links TRBV5-8 with TRBJ2-4; tentatively, D is TRBD1 (5 bases). CDR3 length: 16 amino acids. Per germline, CDR1 SGHTS and CDR2 YDEGEE. V dropped 4 bases and J dropped 0 bases, with 14 bases sitting between them. The CDR3 protein is CASSTETAIAKNIQYF. The CDR3 DNA reads TGTGCCAGCAGCACCGAGACAGCTATAGCCAAAAACATTCAGTACTTC. Full variable domain (outside the CDR3, taken from reference TRBV5-8 and TRBJ2-4): EAGVTQSPTHLIKTRGQQATLRCSPISGHTSVYWYQQALGLGLQFLLWYDEGEERNRGNFPPRFSGRQFPNYSSELNVNALELEDSALYLCASSTETAIAKNIQYFGAGTRLSVL.

This clone was seen a handful of times. The genes are TRBV5-1 and TRBJ2-1; the match to TRBD2 covers 13 bases. The CDR3 has 16 residues. The germline V gene encodes CDR1 SGHRS and CDR2 YFSETQ. V was clipped by 4 bases and J by 10 bases; unmatched bases: 11. CDR3: CASSLEGGTSGNEQFF. Here the CDR3 DNA reads TGCGCCAGCAGCCTGGAGGGCGGGACTAGCGGGAACGAGCAGTTCTTC.

This clone was seen just once. This rearrangement joins TRBV5-4 to TRBJ2-5; TRBD2 aligns across 13 bases. Per the germline V gene, CDR1 is SGHNT and CDR2 is YYREEE (reference sequence). V gave up 4 bases and J gave up 5 bases; unmatched junction bases: 8. There are 16 residues in the CDR3. CDR3 sequence: CASSPGLAGPWETQYF. CDR3 in DNA: TGTGCCAGCAGCCCGGGACTAGCGGGGCCATGGGAGACCCAGTACTTC.

V gene TRBV18 combines with J gene TRBJ2-5, with D maybe TRBD2 (5 bases). Matching the DNA end better, TRBJ2-7 makes the J call doubtful. The germline V gene encodes CDR1 KGHSH and CDR2 LQKENI. This CDR3 spans 17 amino acids. In DNA form, the CDR3 reads TGTGCCAGCTCACCAAGTGTAGCCGGGGTGAGCTCCTACGAGCAGTACTTC. Protein: CASSPSVAGVSSYEQYF.

The chain uses TRBV6-4 and TRBJ1-5; 7 bases match TRBD1. The CDR3 length is 15 residues. Trimming cost V 3 bases and J 6 bases; bases outside gene matches: 8. Germline-derived CDR1 and CDR2 are MRHNA and SNTAGT. CDR3 amino acids: CASSELGTAGQPQHF. CDR3 in DNA: TGTGCCAGCAGTGAGCTCGGGACAGCCGGTCAGCCCCAGCATTTT.

This CDR3 reads CASSSYNTEAFF. Here the CDR3 DNA reads TGTGCCAGCAGCTCCTATAACACTGAAGCTTTCTTT. V usage is TRBV7-8 and J usage is TRBJ1-1, with D unclear. Germline lookup yields CDR1 SGHVS and CDR2 FQNEAQ. This CDR3 comprises 12 residues. Trimming pared 4 bases from V and 2 bases from J, leaving 5 bases between.

This clone appeared a single time. The chain links TRBV6-6 to TRBJ1-1, with D unclear. V lost 5 bases, J lost 7 bases, and 11 bases lay in between. The CDR3 extends over 12 amino acids. Germline V gene sequence: CDR1 MNHNY, CDR2 SVGAGI (reference sequence). CDR3 sequence reads: CASSALYGEAFF. Written as DNA, the CDR3 is TGTGCCAGCAGTGCCTTATATGGTGAAGCTTTCTTT.

J is TRBJ2-2 and V is TRBV10-2; D possibly corresponds to TRBD2 (5 bases). The germline V gene has CDR1 WSHSY and CDR2 SAAADI. The CDR3 runs to 14 residues. Trimming took off 0 bases at V and 6 bases at J, with 8 bases between the two ends. CDR3 sequence: CASSESGVSGELFF. CDR3 sequence (DNA): TGCGCCAGCAGTGAGTCCGGGGTTTCCGGGGAGCTGTTTTTT.

V usage is TRBV18 and J usage is TRBJ2-1; 7 nucleotides line up with TRBD2. This CDR3 has 17 residues. Trimming took 1 base from V and 2 from J; bases not matched to a gene: 8. Germline assignment: CDR1 KGHSH and CDR2 LQKENI. CDR3 in DNA: TGTGCCAGCTCACCACAGTTAATTCTAGCGGCCTACAATGAGCAGTTCTTC. The encoded protein is CASSPQLILAAYNEQFF.

The chain carries TRBV5-4 and TRBJ1-2, with 7 bases that match TRBD1. The CDR3 runs 13 residues. Trimming took 0 bases from V and 6 from J; bases not matched to a gene: 2. CDR1 and CDR2 (germline): SGHNT, YYREEE (reference sequence). CDR3 region: CASSLETGHGYTF. In DNA form, the CDR3 reads TGTGCCAGCAGCTTGGAGACAGGGCATGGCTACACCTTC.

This clone was observed a single time. This chain uses TRBV4-3 with TRBJ1-2; no firm D call. CDR3 length equals 16 residues. V shed 0 bases and J shed 3 bases, with 14 bases lying between them. Germline-derived CDR1 and CDR2 are LGHNA and YSLEER. The CDR3 nucleotides read TGCGCCAGCAGCCAAGATGGAGGGTCCAATGACTATGGCTACACCTTC. Translating it yields CASSQDGGSNDYGYTF.

The chain links TRBV7-2 to TRBJ2-7; perhaps D is TRBD1 or TRBD2 (6 bases each). Germline V gene lookup returns CDR1 SGHTA and CDR2 FQGNSA. V dropped 3 bases and J dropped 0 bases, with 12 bases sitting between them. The length of the CDR3 is 15 residues. The CDR3 DNA follows: TGTGCCAGCAGCTTGGGGGGCAGGGCCTCCTACGAGCAGTACTTC. It translates to CASSLGGRASYEQYF.

In this sample, this clone is medium-sized. The V gene is TRBV30, the J gene TRBJ1-1; D is unclear. Germline-derived CDR1 and CDR2 are GTSNPN and SVGIG (reference sequence). Trimming left V 4 bases short and J 1 base short, with 10 bases between. The CDR3 covers 13 residues. CDR3 region: CAWNQKPNTEAFF. CDR3 sequence (DNA): TGTGCCTGGAACCAGAAACCGAACACTGAAGCTTTCTTT.

The CDR3 is CSVEEGTGGYNEQFF. In DNA, the CDR3 is TGCAGCGTTGAAGAAGGGACAGGAGGCTACAATGAGCAGTTCTTC. This chain joins TRBV29-1 and TRBJ2-1; 8 bases agree with TRBD1. Germline assignment: CDR1 SQVTM and CDR2 ANQGSEA. This CDR3 contains 15 residues. V was pared by 0 bases and J by 3 bases, with 4 bases of the junction left unmatched.

The rearrangement uses TRBV27 and TRBJ1-1; D remains ambiguous. In germline, CDR1 is MNHEY, CDR2 SMNVEV (reference sequence). Trimming cost V 4 bases and J 0 bases, with 9 bases left between them. There are 14 residues in the CDR3. CDR3 DNA sequence: TGTGCCAGCAGTTATGGAAACATGAACACTGAAGCTTTCTTT. As protein: CASSYGNMNTEAFF.

This clone was recorded only once. This sequence joins TRBV5-4 and TRBJ2-5; D unresolved. The length of the CDR3 is 15 residues. V was clipped by 0 bases and J by 2 bases, with 11 bases between them. In germline, CDR1 is SGHNT, CDR2 YYREEE (reference sequence). CDR3 bases: TGTGCCAGCAGCTTGGGTATTGGGTTGCAAGAGACCCAGTACTTC. As protein: CASSLGIGLQETQYF.

In this sample, this clone turned up a few times. CDR3 loop: CASSPRQTETYEQYF. CDR3 nucleotides: TGTGCCAGCTCACCACGGCAGACGGAGACTTACGAGCAGTACTTC. This sequence joins TRBV18 and TRBJ2-7; no clear D gene. With 1 base removed from V and 4 bases from J, the gap between germline ends came to 14 bases. The CDR3 sequence is 15 residues long. Germline V lookup: CDR1 KGHSH, CDR2 LQKENI.

The gene calls are TRBV19 and TRBJ1-5; D perhaps matches TRBD1 (6 bases). With 3 bases removed from V and 3 bases from J, the gap between germline ends came to 12 bases. The germline CDR1 and CDR2 sequences are LNHDA and SQIVND (reference sequence). CDR3 length equals 15 residues. CDR3 sequence (DNA): TGTGCCAGTAGTATTATGACAGGATCCAATCAGCCCCAGCATTTT. As protein: CASSIMTGSNQPQHF.